This T cell receptor (beta chain) was documented in a study of blood T cell repertoires in COVID-19. The overall study: Some COVID-19 samples were acute and others convalescent; all came from the United States, Italy and Spain.

In the authors' workflow: The authors estimated nucleated cell counts from reference gene primer amplification. Some clones are missing from TCRdb's copy, which holds only in-frame ones; the method was immunoSEQ multiplex PCR. That table gives V, J and clone size, and the DNA gave D and trimming. The repertoire holds 350,000 to 500,000 clones, 70% to 90% seen once, with roughly 1.4% in the top ten. Cohort placement rested on clinical history that participants reported themselves. All exposed participants met a person with COVID-19 within 2 weeks before entering the study. This receptor was identified in a woman aged 18 to 35 who had been exposed to COVID-19. Material: PBMCs or T cells enriched from blood (not recorded which).

The DNA of the CDR3 is TGTGCCAGCAGCTTAGGGGGGGCTGGCACCGGGGAGCTGTTTTTT. Translation: CASSLGGAGTGELFF. The chain uses TRBV7-3 and TRBJ2-2; TRBD2 might be the D (7 bases). Germline V gene data show CDR1 as SGHTA and CDR2 as FQGTGA. The ends were cut back, 2 bases at V and 4 bases at J, with 11 bases in the middle. The CDR3 extends over 15 amino acids.